The 28 T cell receptor beta chains presented below share a single source sample, sequenced in a study of TIL therapy for anti-PD-1-resistant metastatic lung cancer. Time point in this sample: pre-treatment sample, taken before nivolumab and TIL therapy. Pleural nodules or supraclavicular lymph nodes made up most of the excised metastases sampled. The libraries were made with immunoSEQ v3. The repertoire was sequenced with immunoSEQ multiplex PCR; TCRdb's copy has only in-frame clones and lacks some. There are around 6,000 clones in the sample; approximately 63% occur only once, and 4.5% to 6% lies in the top ten. The specimen was tumor tissue, collected at baseline. These receptors originate from a person aged 25 to 85 with non-small cell lung cancer.

This chain links TRBV6-6 with TRBJ2-2; 8 bases agree with TRBD1. V dropped 6 bases and J dropped 1; count of bases not matched to a gene: 7. Germline CDR1 reads MNHNY; CDR2 reads SVGAGI (reference sequence). This CDR3 spans 16 amino acids. The CDR3 loop is CASSPTGTGNTGELFF. The CDR3 region has the DNA TGTGCCAGCAGCCCAACCGGGACAGGGAACACCGGGGAGCTGTTTTTT.

The V and J genes are TRBV7-8 and TRBJ2-6, with 8 bases that match TRBD1. Germline V gives CDR1 SGHVS, CDR2 FQNEAQ. The CDR3 loop spans 18 amino acids. V dropped 3 bases and J dropped 1; count of bases not matched to a gene: 8. Written as DNA, the CDR3 is TGTGCCAGCAGCTTTGGGCAGGGGGCTAGGTCTGGGGCCAACGTCCTGACTTTC. The encoded protein is CASSFGQGARSGANVLTF. Supplemented by reference TRBV7-8 and TRBJ2-6, the full variable domain reads GAGVSQSPRYKVAKRGQDVALRCDPISGHVSLFWYQQALGQGPEFLTYFQNEAQLDKSGLPSDRFFAERPEGSVSTLKIQRTQQEDSAVYLCASSFGQGARSGANVLTFGAGSRLTVL.

The V and J genes are TRBV11-3 and TRBJ2-3, with TRBD1 as a possible D gene (6 bases). V shed 1 base and J shed 3 bases, with 11 bases lying between them. The CDR3 is 15 residues long. Germline-derived CDR1 and CDR2 are SGHNT and YENEEA. The CDR3 loop reads CASSLGAGETDTQYF. The DNA of the CDR3 is TGTGCCAGCAGCTTAGGGGCAGGGGAGACAGATACGCAGTATTTT.

The chain is built from TRBV10-2 and TRBJ1-6; 8 nucleotides align to TRBD1. After removal of 6 bases from V and 9 bases from J, the junction contained 7 bases not matched to a gene. This CDR3 region has 14 residues. CDR1 is WSHSY and CDR2 is SAAADI in the germline V gene. CDR3 loop: CASRGQGIGSPLHF. CDR3 bases: TGCGCCAGCAGAGGACAGGGAATAGGTTCACCCCTCCACTTT.

V usage is TRBV6-1 and J usage is TRBJ2-3; 12 bases agree with TRBD2. V lost 2 bases, J lost 4 bases, and 1 base stayed unmatched. This CDR3 is 15 amino acids long. In germline, CDR1 is MNHNS, CDR2 SASEGT. The CDR3 nucleotides are TGTGCCAGCAGTGAAACTAGCGGGGGGCCAGATACGCAGTATTTT. It encodes CASSETSGGPDTQYF.

The count of this clone is one. The genes are TRBV3-1 (or the pseudogene TRBV3-2) and TRBJ2-4, with a weak D call TRBD2 (6 bases). This CDR3 is built from 15 residues. Germline V CDR1 and CDR2: LGHDT, YNNKEL (reference sequence). Trimming removed 4 bases from V and 6 bases from J, with 16 bases in between. The CDR3 loop reads CASSLGEGGRNIQYF. CDR3 DNA: TGTGCCAGCAGCCTGGGAGAGGGAGGCCGAAACATTCAGTACTTC.

The rearrangement links TRBV19 to TRBJ1-5, with TRBD1 as a possible D gene (5 bases). V lost 7 bases and J 6 bases, leaving 13 bases between the germline ends. CDR3 length: 13 amino acids. Germline V gene data show CDR1 as LNHDA and CDR2 as SQIVND (reference sequence). This chain's CDR3 is CASTFRELQPQHF. The CDR3 coding sequence is TGTGCCAGTACGTTCAGGGAGCTTCAGCCCCAGCATTTT.

The chain recombines TRBV5-5 with TRBJ2-1; D not resolved. Germline CDR1 and CDR2: SGHKS and YYEKEE (reference sequence). This CDR3 spans 10 amino acids. Trimming took 2 bases from V and 9 from J, leaving 3 bases between them. CDR3 sequence: CASSFGEQFF. The CDR3 DNA is TGTGCCAGCAGCTTCGGTGAGCAGTTCTTC. Looking up the rest from reference TRBV5-5 and TRBJ2-1 gives the full variable domain: DAGVTQSPTHLIKTRGQQVTLRCSPISGHKSVSWYQQVLGQGPQFIFQYYEKEERGRGNFPDRFSARQFPNYSSELNVNALLLGDSALYLCASSFGEQFFGPGTRLTVL.

This clone was picked up a small number of times. The genes are TRBV9 and TRBJ1-1; D not resolved. Trimming took off 4 bases at V and 1 base at J, with 8 bases between the two ends. CDR3 length: 13 residues. CDR1 and CDR2 from the germline V gene are SGDLS and YYNGEE. The CDR3 nucleotides are TGTGCCAGCAGCCTGATGGGGAACACTGAAGCTTTCTTT. Translation gives CASSLMGNTEAFF.

This clone was seen only once. The chain uses TRBV4-3 and TRBJ1-2; D gene ambiguous. CDR1 is LGHNA and CDR2 is YSLEER in the germline V gene. V shed 4 bases and J shed 1 base, with 16 bases lying between them. The CDR3 length is 16 residues. CDR3 nucleotide sequence: TGCGCCAGCAGCCTAAGGGCCCCCGGAGGTAACTATGGCTACACCTTC. This sequence encodes CASSLRAPGGNYGYTF.

As regards this clone: The same CDR3 also results from other DNA sequences found in this sample. Here the CDR3 DNA reads TGCGCCAGCAGTCGGACAGCAATGAACACTGAAGCTTTCTTT. It specifies CASSRTAMNTEAFF. This chain uses TRBV10-2 with TRBJ1-1, with D perhaps matching TRBD1 (6 bases). CDR1 WSHSY and CDR2 SAAADI come from the germline V gene. Trimming stripped 5 bases from V and 0 bases from J, with 10 bases between. The CDR3 spans 14 residues.

This rearrangement joins TRBV5-1 to TRBJ1-6, with a weak D call TRBD1 (6 bases). The germline CDR1 and CDR2 sequences are SGHRS and YFSETQ. CDR3 length: 20 residues. The V and J ends lost 5 bases and 0 bases respectively, with 24 bases between them. CDR3 DNA sequence: TGCGCCAGCAGACCGAACACAGGGCCACAACCGAGCTCCTATAATTCACCCCTCCACTTT. Translating gives CASRPNTGPQPSSYNSPLHF.

This rearrangement joins TRBV10-3 to TRBJ2-1, with TRBD2 matching over 14 bases. Unmatched junction bases numbered 2, after V lost 2 bases and J lost 5 bases. The CDR3 has 16 residues. In germline, CDR1 is ENHRY, CDR2 SYGVKD. The CDR3 loop is CAISEAGLAGDNEQFF. The CDR3 coding sequence is TGTGCCATCAGTGAGGCGGGACTAGCGGGAGACAATGAGCAGTTCTTC.

The CDR3 here is CASSLSAGGGETGELFF. CDR3 coding DNA: TGTGCCAGCAGCTTATCGGCCGGGGGCGGGGAAACCGGGGAGCTGTTTTTT. The V call is TRBV11-2, the J call TRBJ2-2; D could derive from TRBD1 or TRBD2 (6 bases each). Germline CDR1 reads SGHAT; CDR2 reads FQNNGV. The CDR3 consists of 17 residues. Trimming took off 2 bases at V and 5 bases at J, with 18 bases between the two ends. Together with reference TRBV11-2 and TRBJ2-2, the CDR3 gives the full variable domain: EAGVAQSPRYKIIEKRQSVAFWCNPISGHATLYWYQQILGQGPKLLIQFQNNGVVDDSQLPKDRFSAERLKGVDSTLKIQPAKLEDSAVYLCASSLSAGGGETGELFFGEGSRLTVL.

The chain employs TRBV6-4 and TRBJ1-2; 9 bases agree with TRBD1. The V gene's germline CDR1 is MRHNA and CDR2 SNTAGT. The CDR3 covers 13 residues. After removal of 0 bases from V and 7 bases from J, the junction contained 0 bases not matched to a gene. The CDR3 reads CASSDSDRGGYTF. CDR3 sequence (DNA): TGTGCCAGCAGTGACTCGGACAGGGGTGGCTACACCTTC.

In DNA form, the CDR3 reads TGTGCCAGCTCAGCACAGGGTCAGCCCCCTGAGTTATACTTC. It codes for CASSAQGQPPELYF. The chain carries TRBV18 and TRBJ2-7, with D possibly being TRBD1 (6 bases). Germline CDR1 KGHSH, CDR2 LQKENI. This CDR3 contains 14 residues. V was clipped by 5 bases and J by 13 bases, with 24 bases between them.

The rearrangement uses TRBV15 and TRBJ2-7; TRBD1 agrees at 11 bases. The CDR3 has 15 amino acids. CDR1 is LNHNV, CDR2 YYDKDF, per germline (reference sequence). V lost 5 bases and J lost 6; bases outside the gene matches: 9. The CDR3 is CATSPFPGTGGEQYF. In DNA, the CDR3 is TGTGCCACCAGCCCCTTTCCCGGGACAGGGGGCGAGCAGTACTTC.

V and J are TRBV28 and TRBJ1-5; D is uncertain. Germline V gene data show CDR1 as MDHEN and CDR2 as SYDVKM. V gave up 4 bases and J gave up 6 bases, with 13 bases separating them. This CDR3 region has 14 residues. The CDR3, as DNA: TGTGCCAGCAGTTCACCGGCGGCGGGTCAGCCCCAGCATTTT. Protein product: CASSSPAAGQPQHF.

The CDR3 protein is CASSQDWENIQYF. CDR3 bases: TGCGCCAGCAGCCAAGATTGGGAAAACATTCAGTACTTC. The chain couples TRBV4-3 to TRBJ2-4; D ambiguous. The CDR3 consists of 13 residues. The V and J ends lost 0 bases and 5 bases respectively, with 5 bases between them. In germline, CDR1 is LGHNA, CDR2 YSLEER.

This clone appeared a single time. The rearrangement links TRBV19 to TRBJ1-5, with 7 bases fitting TRBD1. CDR1 is LNHDA and CDR2 is SQIVND in the germline V gene (reference sequence). Unmatched junction bases numbered 14, after V lost 6 bases and J lost 6 bases. The CDR3 is made up of 16 amino acids. The CDR3 reads CASRATGAGGGQPQHF. The CDR3 DNA reads TGTGCCAGTAGAGCTACAGGGGCTGGGGGAGGTCAGCCCCAGCATTTT.

This chain uses TRBV7-3 with TRBJ2-7, with TRBD2 as a possible D gene (6 bases). Looked up from germline, CDR1 is SGHTA and CDR2 is FQGTGA. This CDR3 is built from 13 residues. The V end lost 5 bases, the J end lost 7 bases, and 15 bases lay between the germline ends. The CDR3 coding sequence is TGTGCCAGCAGCCCCGGAGGGCCTGGGGAGCAGTACTTC. It encodes CASSPGGPGEQYF.

The gene calls are TRBV3-1 (or the pseudogene TRBV3-2) and TRBJ2-7; D perhaps matches TRBD2 (6 bases). The CDR3 is 13 residues long. The V gene's germline CDR1 is LGHDT and CDR2 YNNKEL (reference sequence). V lost 4 bases and J 3 bases, leaving 10 bases between the germline ends. The CDR3, as DNA: TGTGCCAGCAGCCCGCCCGGGAGCTACGAGCAGTACTTC. Translation gives CASSPPGSYEQYF.

The chain uses TRBV7-2 and TRBJ1-5; 7 bases are shared with TRBD1. The J segment lost 7 bases and the V segment lost 5 bases, leaving 14 bases of the junction unmatched. Germline CDR1 SGHTA, CDR2 FQGNSA. This CDR3 region has 16 residues. The CDR3 region is CASSPRGGGFAQPQHF. The CDR3 DNA follows: TGTGCCAGCAGCCCCAGGGGAGGGGGCTTTGCCCAGCCCCAGCATTTT.

The chain carries TRBV18 and TRBJ1-4; perhaps TRBD1 as D (5 bases). The CDR3 loop spans 13 amino acids. V lost 8 bases to trimming and J lost 2 bases, with 9 bases between them. The V gene's germline CDR1 is KGHSH and CDR2 LQKENI. CDR3 sequence: CASRRQTNEKLFF. The DNA for the CDR3 is TGTGCCAGCCGCCGACAGACTAATGAAAAACTGTTTTTT.

The chain is built from TRBV5-4 and TRBJ1-2; D might be TRBD1 (6 bases). V dropped 2 bases and J dropped 4 bases, with 15 bases sitting between them. This CDR3 region has 15 residues. Germline CDR1 reads SGHNT; CDR2 reads YYREEE (reference sequence). This chain's CDR3 is CASSLVVGGAYGYTF. The CDR3 nucleotides are TGTGCCAGCAGCTTAGTGGTAGGGGGGGCCTATGGCTACACCTTC.

This rearrangement joins TRBV5-1 to TRBJ2-7; D is unclear. This CDR3 spans 13 amino acids. Trimming removed 7 bases from V and 0 bases from J, with 11 bases in between. In germline, CDR1 is SGHRS, CDR2 YFSETQ. The CDR3 sequence: CASSLSPSYEQYF. In DNA form, the CDR3 reads TGCGCCAGCTCTCTCTCCCCCTCCTACGAGCAGTACTTC.

V and J are TRBV13 and TRBJ1-2; unclear D gene. CDR3 length equals 14 residues. CDR1 PRHDT and CDR2 FYEKMQ come from the germline V gene (reference sequence). Trimming pared 0 bases from V and 4 bases from J, leaving 9 bases between. CDR3 amino acids: CASSLGQLPYGYTF. The CDR3 nucleotides read TGTGCCAGCAGCTTAGGGCAGCTACCCTATGGCTACACCTTC.

In this sample, this clone turned up a few times. The chain has TRBV4-3 and TRBJ2-1; D may correspond to TRBD1 or TRBD2 (5 bases each). V was pared by 1 base and J by 4 bases, with 14 bases between. Germline V gene sequence: CDR1 LGHNA, CDR2 YSLEER. The CDR3 has 16 residues. The CDR3 is CASSQVLGGQYNEQFF. The CDR3 nucleotides read TGCGCCAGCAGCCAAGTACTAGGCGGACAATACAATGAGCAGTTCTTC.